The 12 T cell receptor beta chains in this list originate from one sample, sequenced in a study of OX40 agonist ivuxolimab in advanced cancers. Using immunoSEQ multiplex PCR, the repertoire was profiled, and TCRdb retains in-frame clones only, with some absent. The sample contains under 55,000 clones, roughly 80% of which appear only once. The sequencing used CD4+ or CD8+ T cells sorted from blood, collected in a trial of the OX40 agonist ivuxolimab. Receptors originate from an adult with an advanced solid tumor such as melanoma, head and neck, liver or kidney cancer.

The chain couples TRBV6-6 to TRBJ2-3, with unresolved D. V was pared by 7 bases and J by 3 bases, with 5 bases between. Germline V gives CDR1 MNHNY, CDR2 SVGAGI (reference sequence). The CDR3 is 11 amino acids. The CDR3 loop is CASTETDTQYF. In DNA, the CDR3 is TGTGCCAGCACAGAAACAGATACGCAGTATTTT.

This clone was detected once. DNA for the CDR3: TGTGCCAGCACCGACCCGACAGGTCCTTCCTACGAGCAGTACTTC. Translated: CASTDPTGPSYEQYF. This chain joins TRBV7-6 and TRBJ2-7; D may be TRBD1 (6 bases). This CDR3 has 15 residues. Germline V gene data show CDR1 as SGHVS and CDR2 as FNYEAQ. The V and J ends lost 7 bases and 1 base respectively, with 17 bases between them. The variable domain in full, completed from reference TRBV7-6 and TRBJ2-7, reads GAGVSQSPRYKVTKRGQDVALRCDPISGHVSLYWYRQALGQGPEFLTYFNYEAQQDKSGLPNDRFSAERPEGSISTLTIQRTEQRDSAMYRCASTDPTGPSYEQYFGPGTRLTVT.

This clone was observed once. CDR3 protein: CASSPGINQPQHF. The CDR3 coding sequence is TGCGCCAGCAGCCCCGGGATAAATCAGCCCCAGCATTTT. V is TRBV5-1 and J is TRBJ1-5, with D uncertain. The CDR3 is 13 amino acids. V shed 4 bases and J shed 4 bases, with 9 bases lying between them. In germline, CDR1 is SGHRS, CDR2 YFSETQ.

In the case of this clone: Other nucleotide sequences in the sample specify the same CDR3. The V call is TRBV15, the J call TRBJ2-1, with D perhaps TRBD2 (5 bases). This CDR3 is built from 13 residues. The germline gives CDR1 LNHNV, CDR2 YYDKDF (reference sequence). V lost 0 bases and J 7 bases, leaving 7 bases between the germline ends. The CDR3 coding sequence is TGTGCCACCAGCAGAGATCGGGGTAATGAGCAGTTCTTC. Amino acids: CATSRDRGNEQFF. Variable domain in full (rest from reference TRBV15 and TRBJ2-1): DAMVIQNPRYQVTQFGKPVTLSCSQTLNHNVMYWYQQKSSQAPKLLFHYYDKDFNNEADTPDNFQSRRPNTSFCFLDIRSPGLGDTAMYLCATSRDRGNEQFFGPGTRLTVL.

The gene calls are TRBV7-2 and TRBJ2-5, with 12 bases lining up with TRBD2. The CDR3 contains 16 residues. From germline, CDR1 is SGHTA and CDR2 FQGNSA. With 4 bases clipped from V and 4 bases from J, the junction kept 7 bases outside the gene matches. For the CDR3, the DNA is TGTGCCAGCAGCTCTCTAGCGGGGGGGAGAGGAGAGACCCAGTACTTC. Translation gives CASSSLAGGRGETQYF.

The V and J genes are TRBV28 and TRBJ2-5; TRBD2 aligns across 11 bases. Germline V CDR1 and CDR2: MDHEN, SYDVKM. The CDR3 consists of 16 residues. Trimming took 3 bases from V and 7 from J; bases not matched to a gene: 10. CDR3 in DNA: TGTGCCAGCAGTTTTATTAGCGGGAGGGCCCCAGTGACCCAGTACTTC. As protein: CASSFISGRAPVTQYF. The full variable domain, with the rest looked up from reference TRBV28 and TRBJ2-5, is DVKVTQSSRYLVKRTGEKVFLECVQDMDHENMFWYRQDPGLGLRLIYFSYDVKMKEKGDIPEGYSVSREKKERFSLILESASTNQTSMYLCASSFISGRAPVTQYFGPGTRLLVL.

This clone was counted once. The chain has TRBV15 and TRBJ1-1; unclear D gene. Germline V gives CDR1 LNHNV, CDR2 YYDKDF (reference sequence). Trimming shortened V by 0 bases and J by 8 bases, and 10 bases separated the two germline ends. CDR3 length equals 13 residues. This CDR3 reads CATSRDFWREAFF. The DNA for the CDR3 is TGTGCCACCAGCAGAGATTTCTGGCGGGAAGCTTTCTTT.

This clone has only one observation. The CDR3 DNA reads TGTGCCAGCAGCTTGGCGATAGCTAACTATGGCTACACCTTC. This sequence encodes CASSLAIANYGYTF. This rearrangement joins TRBV5-6 to TRBJ1-2; no clear D gene. CDR3 length equals 14 residues. Trimming cost V 0 bases and J 0 bases, with 6 bases left between them. Looked up from germline, CDR1 is SGHDT and CDR2 is YYEEEE.

The chain's CDR3 is CAWGLGGGGTDTQYF. The CDR3 nucleotides read TGTGCCTGGGGGTTGGGCGGGGGCGGGACAGATACGCAGTATTTT. The chain is built from TRBV30 and TRBJ2-3, with TRBD2 as a possible D gene (7 bases). This CDR3 has 15 amino acids. The germline V gene has CDR1 GTSNPN and CDR2 SVGIG (reference sequence). Trimming shortened V by 5 bases and J by 3 bases, and 18 bases separated the two germline ends.

This clone is termed medium-sized (0.01 to 0.1%). J is TRBJ2-7 and V is TRBV11-3; D may be TRBD1 (5 bases). Germline values: CDR1 SGHNT, CDR2 YENEEA. The germline V and J ends were trimmed by 4 bases and 6 bases, with 10 bases remaining between them. The CDR3 totals 12 residues. CDR3 DNA sequence: TGTGCCAGCAGCTCAAACAGGCCCGAGCAGTACTTC. Translating it yields CASSSNRPEQYF.

The count of this clone is one. The rearrangement uses TRBV7-7 and TRBJ2-3; TRBD2 matches at 8 bases. Germline CDR1 is SSHAT and CDR2 is FNYEAQ (reference sequence). The trim removed 1 base at V and 5 bases at J, leaving 11 bases unmatched. This CDR3 region has 17 residues. CDR3 protein: CASSLGSGLAGGDTQYF. The CDR3 nucleotides read TGTGCCAGCAGCTTAGGTAGTGGTCTAGCGGGTGGAGATACGCAGTATTTT. Variable domain in full (rest from reference TRBV7-7 and TRBJ2-3): GAGVSQSPRYKVTKRGQDVTLRCDPISSHATLYWYQQALGQGPEFLTYFNYEAQPDKSGLPSDRFSAERPEGSISTLTIQRTEQRDSAMYRCASSLGSGLAGGDTQYFGPGTRLTVL.

Of note for this clone: In the same sample, other DNA sequences code for this CDR3. The chain combines TRBV7-9 with TRBJ1-4; 7 bases are a match to TRBD1. This CDR3 is built from 17 residues. Germline CDR1 is SEHNR and CDR2 is FQNEAQ (reference sequence). V shed 4 bases, J shed 5 bases, and the junction held 13 bases outside the gene matches. CDR3 in amino acids: CASSWDLTGWKNEKLFF. The CDR3 region has the DNA TGTGCCAGCAGCTGGGACCTGACAGGGTGGAAGAATGAAAAACTGTTTTTT.